These T cell receptor beta chains were read from a single sample in a study of cytomegalovirus exposure and HLA in healthy donors. Sequencing used immunoSEQ multiplex PCR; TCRdb keeps in-frame clones, though not all of them. Among some 150,000 clones, around 79% were seen once, and the ten largest hold about 1.5%. What was sequenced was PBMCs. The receptors come from a woman in her thirties or forties in good health and CMV-seronegative. The CDR3 runs from the conserved cysteine through the conserved F or W. Fields, in order: clone size, V gene, J gene, D gene, CDR3 protein, CDR3 DNA. The D gene is left open where the match is weak. Not all rows give a size; the values are once, few, many and, for expanded clones, a class.

NA,TRBV28,TRBJ1-1,TRBD1,CASSLQGAGAFF,TGTGCCAGCAGTTTACAGGGGGCTGGAGCTTTCTTT
once,TRBV28,TRBJ2-5,TRBD1,CASSLDRGPETQYF,TGTGCCAGCAGTTTGGACAGGGGGCCCGAGACCCAGTACTTC
NA,TRBV10-3,TRBJ2-5,TRBD1,CASSSDRGQRETQYF,TGTGCCAGCTCCTCGGACAGGGGGCAGAGAGAGACCCAGTACTTC
NA,TRBV10-2,TRBJ1-2,TRBD1,CASGSAGQGTIFYGYTF,TGCGCCAGCGGCTCGGCGGGACAGGGTACAATCTTCTATGGCTACACCTTC
NA,TRBV28,TRBJ2-1,TRBD2,CASSLLRGGTYNEQFF,TGTGCCAGCAGCCTCCTTCGCGGGGGAACCTACAATGAGCAGTTCTTC
NA,TRBV29-1,TRBJ1-1,NA,CSAVTGFVTEAFF,TGCAGCGCTGTTACAGGGTTTGTCACTGAAGCTTTCTTT
few,TRBV25-1,TRBJ2-7,NA,CASSEGPGRQGYEQYF,TGTGCCAGCAGTGAAGGACCGGGCCGGCAGGGCTACGAGCAGTACTTC
once,TRBV5-1,TRBJ2-5,TRBD2,CASGFQGGAETQYF,TGCGCCAGCGGGTTCCAGGGAGGGGCGGAGACCCAGTACTTC
NA,TRBV6-5,TRBJ1-1,TRBD1,CASTERQGMRTEAFF,TGTGCCAGCACCGAAAGACAGGGGATGCGCACTGAAGCTTTCTTT
NA,TRBV7-9,TRBJ1-3,NA,CASSPRGGSSSGNTIYF,TGTGCCAGCAGCCCCCGGGGGGGGAGCTCTTCAGGAAACACCATATATTTT
NA,TRBV2,TRBJ2-7,NA,CASSSGKAVYEQYF,TGTGCCAGCAGCTCCGGGAAAGCGGTTTACGAGCAGTACTTC
few,TRBV12-5,TRBJ2-3,TRBD1,CASGLSTGQGHRDTQYF,TGTGCTAGTGGTTTGTCGACGGGACAGGGCCATCGGGATACGCAGTATTTT
NA,TRBV7-2,TRBJ1-1,NA,CASSLRGSREAFF,TGTGCCAGCAGCTTAAGGGGTAGTAGGGAAGCTTTCTTT
few,TRBV7-2,TRBJ1-2,NA,CASSLPQNYGYTF,TGTGCCAGCAGCTTACCGCAGAACTATGGCTACACCTTC
NA,TRBV9,TRBJ2-7,TRBD1,CASSVDRDSYEQYF,TGTGCCAGCAGCGTAGATCGGGACAGCTACGAGCAGTACTTC
few,TRBV27,TRBJ2-7,NA,CASSPRGIDEQYF,TGTGCCAGCAGTCCCCGGGGGATTGACGAGCAGTACTTC
NA,TRBV12-5,TRBJ1-6,NA,CASNREYNSPLHF,TGTGCTAGTAACAGGGAATATAATTCACCCCTCCACTTT
NA,TRBV16,TRBJ1-5,TRBD1,CASSRDRGRKGNQPQHF,TGTGCCAGCAGCCGGGACAGGGGGCGCAAGGGCAATCAGCCCCAGCATTTT
NA,TRBV6-6,TRBJ1-2,TRBD1,CASSYRGQGANGYTF,TGTGCCAGCAGTTACCGGGGACAGGGGGCGAATGGCTACACCTTC
NA,TRBV10-2,TRBJ1-1,NA,CASRTTLNTEAFF,TGCGCCAGCAGAACGACACTTAACACTGAAGCTTTCTTT
NA,TRBV2,TRBJ1-4,NA,CASSTGREEKLFF,TGTGCCAGCAGTACAGGGAGGGAGGAAAAACTGTTTTTT
few,TRBV19,TRBJ2-7,NA,CASSWYEGGSYEQYF,TGTGCCAGTAGCTGGTACGAGGGAGGTTCCTACGAGCAGTACTTC
NA,TRBV27,TRBJ2-7,TRBD1,CASSTRDRAHEQYF,TGTGCCAGCAGTACCCGGGACAGGGCCCACGAGCAGTACTTC
NA,TRBV4-3,TRBJ2-5,NA,CASSLGSQQETQYF,TGCGCCAGCAGCCTGGGGAGCCAACAAGAGACCCAGTACTTC
NA,TRBV30,TRBJ1-2,NA,CAWGRTAYGYTF,TGTGCCTGGGGAAGGACAGCCTATGGCTACACCTTC
NA,TRBV29-1,TRBJ1-2,NA,CSVWGQGIYGYTF,TGCAGCGTATGGGGGCAGGGAATCTATGGCTACACCTTC
NA,TRBV18,TRBJ1-2,NA,CASSPRGDGYTF,TGTGCCAGCTCACCCAGGGGCGATGGCTACACCTTC
NA,TRBV2,TRBJ1-5,NA,CASSGPGGNQPQHF,TGTGCCAGCAGTGGGCCCGGAGGGAATCAGCCCCAGCATTTT
NA,TRBV6-6,TRBJ1-4,NA,CASSYAAGLKLFF,TGTGCCAGCAGTTACGCCGCGGGGCTGAAACTGTTTTTT
NA,TRBV11-2,TRBJ1-1,NA,CASRNQVVPEAFF,TGTGCCAGCAGAAACCAGGTGGTCCCTGAAGCTTTCTTT
once,TRBV5-1,TRBJ2-3,TRBD2,CASSWPGSGGDILTDTQYF,TGCGCCAGCAGCTGGCCGGGGAGCGGGGGGGATATCCTCACAGATACGCAGTATTTT
NA,TRBV4-1,TRBJ1-2,NA,CASSQDRSQPDYGYTF,TGCGCCAGCAGCCAAGATCGTAGCCAGCCCGACTATGGCTACACCTTC
NA,TRBV5-1,TRBJ1-2,TRBD1,CASSLPGQGIRDYTF,TGCGCCAGCAGCTTGCCGGGACAGGGAATTCGGGACTACACCTTC
NA,TRBV19,TRBJ1-1,NA,CASTMGLIQGNTEAFF,TGTGCCAGTACTATGGGCCTCATACAGGGGAACACTGAAGCTTTCTTT
NA,TRBV7-2,TRBJ1-5,NA,CASSSVTGNNQPQHF,TGTGCCAGCAGTTCTGTCACAGGGAACAATCAGCCCCAGCATTTT
NA,TRBV4-2,TRBJ1-2,NA,CASSQGTDYGYTF,TGTGCCAGCAGCCAAGGGACTGACTATGGCTACACCTTC
NA,TRBV4-1,TRBJ2-5,TRBD2,CASSRALAGATQETQYF,TGCGCCAGCAGCCGAGCACTAGCGGGGGCCACACAAGAGACCCAGTACTTC
few,TRBV5-4,TRBJ1-5,NA,CASSPGTEDQPQHF,TGTGCCAGCAGCCCTGGGACTGAAGATCAGCCCCAGCATTTT
many,TRBV6-6,TRBJ1-5,TRBD1,CASSTAGGNWNQPQHF,TGTGCCAGCAGCACGGCAGGGGGCAACTGGAATCAGCCCCAGCATTTT
NA,TRBV4-2,TRBJ1-5,NA,CASSQELSGKQPQHF,TGTGCCAGCAGCCAAGAGTTATCAGGGAAACAGCCCCAGCATTTT
NA,TRBV6-5,TRBJ2-1,TRBD2,CASSFQAGGNYNEQFF,TGTGCCAGCAGTTTCCAAGCGGGGGGGAATTACAATGAGCAGTTCTTC
NA,TRBV18,TRBJ2-1,TRBD1,CASSPIVGTDYYNEQFF,TGTGCCAGCTCACCGATCGTCGGGACAGACTATTACAATGAGCAGTTCTTC
NA,TRBV7-2,TRBJ2-3,TRBD2,CASSRTGLAGRDTQYF,TGTGCCAGCAGCCGTACCGGACTAGCGGGGAGGGATACGCAGTATTTT
NA,TRBV6-5,TRBJ2-2,NA,CASSYRGRNTGELFF,TGTGCCAGCAGTTACCGGGGGAGGAACACCGGGGAGCTGTTTTTT
once,TRBV29-1,TRBJ1-1,NA,CSVEDQGMNTEAFF,TGCAGCGTTGAAGATCAGGGAATGAACACTGAAGCTTTCTTT
NA,TRBV5-4,TRBJ2-6,NA,CASSLASRRGSGANVLTF,TGTGCCAGCAGCTTGGCCTCTCGTAGGGGGTCCGGGGCCAACGTCCTGACTTTC
NA,TRBV13,TRBJ2-5,NA,CASSLGGAKETQYF,TGTGCCAGCAGCTTGGGGGGGGCTAAAGAGACCCAGTACTTC
NA,TRBV5-1,TRBJ2-1,NA,CASSLTPDNRYNEQFF,TGCGCCAGCAGCTTGACTCCGGACAATCGCTACAATGAGCAGTTCTTC